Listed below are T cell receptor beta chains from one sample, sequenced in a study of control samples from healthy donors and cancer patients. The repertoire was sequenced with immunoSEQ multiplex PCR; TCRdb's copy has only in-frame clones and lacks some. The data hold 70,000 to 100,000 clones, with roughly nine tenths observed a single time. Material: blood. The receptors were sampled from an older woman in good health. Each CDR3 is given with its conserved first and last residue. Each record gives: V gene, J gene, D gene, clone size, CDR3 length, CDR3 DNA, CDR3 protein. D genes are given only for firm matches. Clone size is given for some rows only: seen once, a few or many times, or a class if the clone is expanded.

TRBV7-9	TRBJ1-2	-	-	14	TGTGCCAGCAGCTTAGCGCAGGGAGCCTATGGCTACACCTTC	CASSLAQGAYGYTF
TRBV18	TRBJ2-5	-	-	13	TGTGCCAGCTCACCCCTCGGAGGGGAGACCCAGTACTTC	CASSPLGGETQYF
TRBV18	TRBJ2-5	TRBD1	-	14	TGTGCCAGCTCACCTCGGACAGGCCAAGAGACCCAGTACTTC	CASSPRTGQETQYF
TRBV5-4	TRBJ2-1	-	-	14	TGTGCCGGGGGAAGGGACGACACCAACAATGAGCAGTTCTTC	CAGGRDDTNNEQFF
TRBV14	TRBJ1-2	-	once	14	TGTGCCAGCAGTTTGCGGACAGCTATCTATGGCTACACCTTC	CASSLRTAIYGYTF
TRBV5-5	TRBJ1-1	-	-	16	TGTGCCAGCAGCTTGTACCCGAATTCCGTGAACACTGAAGCTTTCTTT	CASSLYPNSVNTEAFF
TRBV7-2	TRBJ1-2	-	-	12	TGTGCCAGCAGCATTCAGGGCTATGGCTACACCTTC	CASSIQGYGYTF
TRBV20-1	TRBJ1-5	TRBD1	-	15	TGCAGTGCTAGTAGACAGGGATTAAGCAATCAGCCCCAGCATTTT	CSASRQGLSNQPQHF
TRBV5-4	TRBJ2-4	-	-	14	TGTGCCAGCAGCGAGGTGGACGCCAAAAACATTCAGTACTTC	CASSEVDAKNIQYF
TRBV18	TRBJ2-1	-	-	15	TGTGCCAGCTCACCGTCCAGGGGGGTTAGCAATGAGCAGTTCTTC	CASSPSRGVSNEQFF
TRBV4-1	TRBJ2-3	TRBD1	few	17	TGCGCCAGCAGCCAAGGCAAACAGGGGGAGGCCACAGATACGCAGTATTTT	CASSQGKQGEATDTQYF
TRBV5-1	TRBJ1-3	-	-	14	TGCGCCAGCAGGGACCCAGGCCCTGGAAACACCATATATTTT	CASRDPGPGNTIYF
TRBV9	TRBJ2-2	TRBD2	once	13	TGTGCCAGCAGCCCGGCGGGGGCCGGGGAGCTGTTTTTT	CASSPAGAGELFF
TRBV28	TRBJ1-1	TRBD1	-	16	TGTGCCAGCAGTCAAATAGGGACAGCTGGGAACACTGAAGCTTTCTTT	CASSQIGTAGNTEAFF
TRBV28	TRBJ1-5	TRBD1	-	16	TGTGCCAGCAGTGGGCGGACAGGCATGAGGAATCAGCCCCAGCATTTT	CASSGRTGMRNQPQHF
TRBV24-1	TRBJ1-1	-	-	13	TGTGCCACGCGTTCATCTATGAGGACTGAAGCTTTCTTT	CATRSSMRTEAFF
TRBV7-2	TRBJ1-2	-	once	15	TGTGCCAGCAGCTTATCAGGTCCAGGGTCCTATGGCTACACCTTC	CASSLSGPGSYGYTF
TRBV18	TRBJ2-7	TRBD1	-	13	TGTGCCAGCTCACGCTCCGACAGGGACGAGCAGTACTTC	CASSRSDRDEQYF
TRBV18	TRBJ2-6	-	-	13	TGTGCCAGCTCACCACCGTCTGGAAACGTCCTGACTTTC	CASSPPSGNVLTF
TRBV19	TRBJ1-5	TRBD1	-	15	TGTGCCAGTACCTGGGACAGGACGAGCAATCAGCCCCAGCATTTT	CASTWDRTSNQPQHF
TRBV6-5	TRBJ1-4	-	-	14	TGTGCCAGCAGCTCCAGCGGGGGGAGGGAAAAACTGTTTTTT	CASSSSGGREKLFF
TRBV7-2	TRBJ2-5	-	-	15	TGTGCCAGCAGCTTCAACGAGGGGCTGGAGGAGACCCAGTACTTC	CASSFNEGLEETQYF
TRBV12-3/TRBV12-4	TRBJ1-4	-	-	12	TGTGCCAGCAGTTTAGAAGGGGAAAAACTGTTTTTT	CASSLEGEKLFF
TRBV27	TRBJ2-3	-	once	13	TGTGCCAGCAGTTTAATGTTCGCAGATACGCAGTATTTT	CASSLMFADTQYF
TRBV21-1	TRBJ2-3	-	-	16	TGTGCCAGCAGGGTCCAGCGGGAGGATCGCACAGATACGCAGTATTTT	CASRVQREDRTDTQYF
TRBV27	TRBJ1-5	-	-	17	TGTGCCAGCAGCCCCGGGCCGGACCTATATAGCAATCAGCCCCAGCATTTT	CASSPGPDLYSNQPQHF
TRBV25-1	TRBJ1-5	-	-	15	TGTGCCAGCAGTGCCTTAAGGACAGATAATCAGCCCCAGCATTTT	CASSALRTDNQPQHF
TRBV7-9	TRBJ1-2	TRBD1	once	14	TGTGCCAGCAGCATGGGACAGTCAACTTATGGCTACACCTTC	CASSMGQSTYGYTF
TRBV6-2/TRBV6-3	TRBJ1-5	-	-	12	TGTGCCAGCAGTACAGGGTTTCAGCCCCAGCATTTT	CASSTGFQPQHF
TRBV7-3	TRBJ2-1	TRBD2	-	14	TGTGCCAGCAGCCGGGGACTAGCGTACAGTGAGCAGTTCTTC	CASSRGLAYSEQFF
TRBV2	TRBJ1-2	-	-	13	TGTGCCAGCAGAATGTCAGGGTTAGATGGCTACACCTTC	CASRMSGLDGYTF
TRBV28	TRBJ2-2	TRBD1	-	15	TGTGCCAGCAGTTTAAAGGGACAGGGTGCCCGGGGAGCTGTTTTT	CASSLKGQGARGAVF
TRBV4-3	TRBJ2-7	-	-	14	TGCGCCAGCAGCCAAGATCCAGTCTCCTACGAGCAGTACTTC	CASSQDPVSYEQYF
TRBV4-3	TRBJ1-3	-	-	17	TGCGCCAGCAGCCAAAACCCCAGGGGAAGCTCTGGAAACACCATATATTTT	CASSQNPRGSSGNTIYF
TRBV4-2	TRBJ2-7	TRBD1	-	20	TGTGCCAGCAGCCCCATATTCCCTACCGGGACAGGGGGCGCAAGTTACGAGCAGTACTTC	CASSPIFPTGTGGASYEQYF
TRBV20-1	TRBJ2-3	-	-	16	TGCAGTGCAAGTATCTCGGTACTTCCCTGGGGAGATACGCAGTATTTT	CSASISVLPWGDTQYF
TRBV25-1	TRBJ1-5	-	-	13	TGTGCCAGCAGCGGGCATAGGAATCAGCCCCAGCATTTT	CASSGHRNQPQHF
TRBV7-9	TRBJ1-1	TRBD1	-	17	TGTGCCAGCAGCTCCTACCCGGGACAGGGTGCGAACACTGAAGCTTTCTTT	CASSSYPGQGANTEAFF
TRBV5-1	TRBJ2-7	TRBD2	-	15	TGCGCCAGCAGCACTAGCGGCGAAGTCCGCTACGAGCAGTACTTC	CASSTSGEVRYEQYF
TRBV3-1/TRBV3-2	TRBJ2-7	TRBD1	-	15	TGTGCCAGCAGCCCATCGGACAGGACCCACTACGAGCAGTACTTC	CASSPSDRTHYEQYF
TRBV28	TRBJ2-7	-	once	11	TGTGCCAGCAGTTTGGTCGACGAGCAGTACTTC	CASSLVDEQYF
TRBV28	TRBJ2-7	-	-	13	TGTGCCAGCGGCCCCACAGGGCTCTACGAGCAGTACTTC	CASGPTGLYEQYF